The 22 T cell receptor beta chains reported below all come from one sample, sequenced in a study of shared clonotypes between healthy human individuals. Repertoires were generated with immunoSEQ multiplex PCR, while TCRdb's copy carries only in-frame clones and drops some. The table lists under 150,000 clones, around two thirds of them singletons, with 20% to 25% in the top ten. Material for sequencing was memory CD8+ T cells sorted from blood. As to subset: CD45RO+ cells pooled with CCR7-negative TemRA cells. The receptors come from a woman in her twenties or thirties in good health.

CDR3 DNA: TGTGCCAGCAGCGCCAATCCCTGGGGAGACGAGCAGTACTTC. Protein product: CASSANPWGDEQYF. The rearrangement joins TRBV11-3 to TRBJ2-7; tentative D call: TRBD2 (5 bases). CDR1 and CDR2 from the germline V gene are SGHNT and YENEEA. The V end lost 5 bases, the J end lost 5 bases, and 16 bases lay between the germline ends. The CDR3 is made up of 14 amino acids.

In its sample, this clone was seen once. J is TRBJ1-1 and V is TRBV27; D is ambiguous. This CDR3 is built from 13 residues. Germline CDR1 reads MNHEY; CDR2 reads SMNVEV (reference sequence). Between the trimmed V and J ends, which lost 1 base and 2 bases, there was a span of 5 bases. CDR3 nucleotide sequence: TGTGCCAGCAGTTTATGGACTAACACTGAAGCTTTCTTT. Its translation: CASSLWTNTEAFF.

The chain is built from TRBV18 and TRBJ1-5; the D gene is possibly TRBD1 (5 bases). The V and J ends lost 5 bases and 5 bases respectively, with 10 bases between them. Germline V gene sequence: CDR1 KGHSH, CDR2 LQKENI. The CDR3 is 13 amino acids. CDR3 nucleotide sequence: TGTGCCAGCTCATTCAGGGAGGATCAGCCCCAGCATTTT. Its protein is CASSFREDQPQHF.

This chain joins TRBV7-6 and TRBJ2-3, with TRBD1 as a possible D gene (6 bases). From germline, CDR1 is SGHVS and CDR2 FNYEAQ. Trimming pared 2 bases from V and 1 base from J, leaving 10 bases between. This CDR3 comprises 15 residues. The CDR3 sequence is CASSLRGSRTDTQYF. The CDR3 nucleotides read TGTGCCAGCAGCTTAAGGGGGTCACGCACAGATACGCAGTATTTT.

This clone was observed at least ten times. The chain couples TRBV6-4 to TRBJ2-1; possibly TRBD2 for D (6 bases). V shed 0 bases and J shed 3 bases, with 12 bases lying between them. The CDR3 spans 16 residues. Germline V gives CDR1 MRHNA, CDR2 SNTAGT. CDR3 sequence (DNA): TGTGCCAGCAGTGACTCCCCCGGGGGAGGCTACAATGAGCAGTTCTTC. It specifies CASSDSPGGGYNEQFF.

The J gene is TRBJ1-5, the V gene TRBV9; D unclear. The CDR3 consists of 16 residues. V was pared by 0 bases and J by 2 bases, with 12 bases between. The germline CDR1 and CDR2 sequences are SGDLS and YYNGEE. The CDR3 region has the DNA TGTGCCAGCAGCGTAGGTGAGGGTTCGGGCAATCAGCCCCAGCATTTT. It specifies CASSVGEGSGNQPQHF.

The sample holds a few counts of this clone. The chain has TRBV29-1 and TRBJ2-7; perhaps TRBD2 as D (6 bases). The V gene lost 1 base and the J gene lost 0 bases, with 13 bases spanning the gap. The CDR3 has 15 residues. Per germline, CDR1 SQVTM and CDR2 ANQGSEA. CDR3 residues: CSVEGTSSGSYEQYF. CDR3 bases: TGCAGCGTTGAAGGCACTAGCTCGGGCTCCTACGAGCAGTACTTC.

The V and J genes are TRBV27 and TRBJ1-4; a possible D gene is TRBD1 (6 bases). V gave up 3 bases and J gave up 11 bases, with 13 bases separating them. Germline V gene sequence: CDR1 MNHEY, CDR2 SMNVEV (reference sequence). The CDR3 extends over 13 amino acids. CDR3 sequence reads: CASSFDSRGKLFF. The DNA of the CDR3 is TGTGCCAGCAGTTTTGACTCAAGGGGGAAACTGTTTTTT.

The J gene is TRBJ2-3, the V gene TRBV19; 8 bases line up with TRBD2. The CDR3 runs 14 residues. CDR1 is LNHDA and CDR2 is SQIVND in the germline V gene (reference sequence). Trimming cost V 7 bases and J 3 bases; bases outside gene matches: 6. CDR3 region: CASKKAGVTDTQYF. In DNA, the CDR3 is TGTGCCAGTAAGAAAGCGGGAGTTACAGATACGCAGTATTTT.

This clone was counted once. With a much larger clone just one base away, this may be a read error. The gene calls are TRBV6-6 and TRBJ2-6; D ambiguous. Per the germline V gene, CDR1 is MNHNY and CDR2 is SVGAGI (reference sequence). The CDR3 is 16 amino acids. The chain's CDR3 is CANSYSPPDGANVLTF. The CDR3 region has the DNA TGTGCCAACAGTTACTCACCGCCTGATGGGGCCAACGTCCTGACTTTC.

As for this clone: A much larger clone is a single base away; this may be a read error. This rearrangement joins TRBV28 to TRBJ2-7; D remains ambiguous. The CDR3 sequence is 11 residues long. With 4 bases removed from V and 0 bases from J, the gap between germline ends came to 1 base. The germline V gene encodes CDR1 MDHEN and CDR2 SYDVKM. CDR3 amino acids: CASSYSYEQYF. The DNA of the CDR3 is TGTGCCAGCAGTTACTCCTACGAGCAGTACTTC.

The J gene is TRBJ2-5, the V gene TRBV27; 8 bases match TRBD1. J was trimmed by 4 bases and V by 5 bases; bases with no gene match: 9. Germline CDR1 and CDR2: MNHEY and SMNVEV (reference sequence). The CDR3 is 15 amino acids. The CDR3 here is CASSPTGTGPETQYF. In DNA form, the CDR3 reads TGTGCCAGCAGTCCAACAGGGACAGGCCCAGAGACCCAGTACTTC.

As concerns this clone: Other DNA sequences in the sample encode the same CDR3. V is TRBV15 and J is TRBJ2-2, with 11 bases lining up with TRBD1. The CDR3 loop spans 15 amino acids. Germline V gene data show CDR1 as LNHNV and CDR2 as YYDKDF (reference sequence). Trimming removed 3 bases from V and 3 bases from J; junction bases left unmatched: 0. The CDR3 reads CATSRGQGDTGELFF. Here the CDR3 DNA reads TGTGCCACCAGCAGGGGACAGGGGGACACCGGGGAGCTGTTTTTT.

A note on this clone: The likely explanation is a read error, given a far larger clone one base away. This same CDR3 is encoded by further DNA sequences in the sample. The chain uses TRBV7-9 and TRBJ2-1; no definite D call. The CDR3 is 12 amino acids. CDR1 is SEHNR and CDR2 is FQNEAQ in the germline V gene (reference sequence). V lost 0 bases and J 7 bases, leaving 4 bases between the germline ends. The CDR3 nucleotides read TGTGCCAGCAGCTTAGCGGTAAATGAGCAGTTCTTC. This encodes CASSLAVNEQFF.

The J gene is TRBJ2-7, the V gene TRBV28; the match to TRBD1 covers 8 bases. Germline V gives CDR1 MDHEN, CDR2 SYDVKM. Trimming at V came to 6 bases and at J to 1 base, leaving 14 bases not matched to a gene. This CDR3 is 17 amino acids long. The CDR3 DNA sequence: TGTGCCAGCAGGCCCCGGAGGGGACAGGTGGATTCCTACGAGCAGTACTTC. Its translation: CASRPRRGQVDSYEQYF. Based on the CDR3 plus reference TRBV28 and TRBJ2-7, the full variable domain is DVKVTQSSRYLVKRTGEKVFLECVQDMDHENMFWYRQDPGLGLRLIYFSYDVKMKEKGDIPEGYSVSREKKERFSLILESASTNQTSMYLCASRPRRGQVDSYEQYFGPGTRLTVT.

This clone turned up a few times. The chain employs TRBV19 and TRBJ2-3; maybe TRBD2 (5 bases). CDR3 size: 15 residues. Germline V CDR1 and CDR2: LNHDA, SQIVND (reference sequence). V was shortened by 6 bases and J by 4 bases, with 17 bases between the two germline ends. This CDR3 reads CASREGIDRPDTQYF. In DNA, the CDR3 is TGTGCCAGTAGAGAGGGTATTGACCGCCCAGATACGCAGTATTTT.

This clone was detected ten times or more. The CDR3 protein is CSVARSSGRAADTQYF. CDR3 in DNA: TGCAGCGTTGCCCGGTCTAGCGGGAGGGCCGCTGATACGCAGTATTTT. The chain uses TRBV29-1 and TRBJ2-3; 12 positions match TRBD2. This CDR3 contains 16 residues. The V gene's germline CDR1 is SQVTM and CDR2 ANQGSEA. Trimming at V came to 4 bases and at J to 6 bases, leaving 11 bases not matched to a gene.

The rearrangement uses TRBV19 and TRBJ2-5; 7 nucleotides line up with TRBD1. Germline CDR1 LNHDA, CDR2 SQIVND (reference sequence). V lost 5 bases to trimming and J lost 7 bases; unmatched junction nucleotides: 10. CDR3 length equals 14 residues. For the CDR3, the DNA is TGTGCCAGTAGTGCCCGGACAGGCTTTTCGACCCAGTACTTC. Protein sequence: CASSARTGFSTQYF.

This clone was observed a few times. V and J are TRBV6-1 and TRBJ1-2; a possible D gene is TRBD1 (5 bases). V lost 5 bases and J 1 base, leaving 14 bases between the germline ends. Per germline, CDR1 MNHNS and CDR2 SASEGT. This CDR3 is 15 amino acids long. The CDR3 DNA reads TGTGCCAGCAGTAACTGGGACGGGCGTAACTATGGCTACACCTTC. Translating gives CASSNWDGRNYGYTF.

This chain joins TRBV18 and TRBJ1-1, with D possibly matching TRBD1 (6 bases). CDR1 and CDR2 from the germline V gene are KGHSH and LQKENI. The CDR3 spans 13 residues. V gave up 5 bases and J gave up 0 bases, with 7 bases separating them. The CDR3 sequence: CASSTGLNTEAFF. CDR3 DNA sequence: TGTGCCAGCTCAACAGGGCTGAACACTGAAGCTTTCTTT.

This chain's CDR3 is CATSRDHGRYGYTF. CDR3 nucleotides: TGTGCCACCAGCAGAGATCATGGCCGCTATGGCTACACCTTC. V usage is TRBV15 and J usage is TRBJ1-2; D remains ambiguous. V dropped 0 bases and J dropped 4 bases, with 9 bases sitting between them. The germline CDR1 and CDR2 sequences are LNHNV and YYDKDF (reference sequence). The CDR3 sequence is 14 residues long.

This clone was found once. This sequence joins TRBV4-1 and TRBJ2-7; a weak D match, TRBD1 (5 bases). Germline assignment: CDR1 MGHRA and CDR2 YSYEKL. The ends were cut back, 0 bases at V and 0 bases at J, with 12 bases in the middle. The CDR3 extends over 16 amino acids. The CDR3, as DNA: TGCGCCAGCAGCCAAGATTGGGGCATGAACTCCTACGAGCAGTACTTC. Translating gives CASSQDWGMNSYEQYF.